Presented here are 20 T cell receptor beta chains from one specimen sequenced in a study of shared clonotypes between healthy human individuals. Some clones are missing from TCRdb's copy, which holds only in-frame ones; the method was immunoSEQ multiplex PCR. There are approximately 2.5 million clones in the sample; over 85% occur only once, and about 0.38% lies in the top ten. Sequenced material: naive CD4+ T cells from PBMCs. Subset noted: CD45RA+ positively selected. These receptors originate from a man aged 18 to 29 in good health. Some clones in this sample may be carry-over from other donors' samples.

This chain uses TRBV19 with TRBJ1-5, with TRBD1 as a possible D gene (5 bases). CDR1 and CDR2 (germline): LNHDA, SQIVND (reference sequence). This CDR3 comprises 15 residues. V was shortened by 5 bases and J by 4 bases, with 15 bases between the two germline ends. DNA for the CDR3: TGTGCCAGTAGTCGAGGGGTGACATTGAATCAGCCCCAGCATTTT. Its translation: CASSRGVTLNQPQHF.

The rearrangement uses TRBV28 and TRBJ1-2, with D possibly being TRBD1 (6 bases). Deletions cut 0 bases from V and 2 bases from J, with 7 bases between. This CDR3 spans 14 amino acids. The germline V gene has CDR1 MDHEN and CDR2 SYDVKM. The CDR3 is CASSLWGANYGYTF. Here the CDR3 DNA reads TGTGCCAGCAGTTTATGGGGGGCGAACTATGGCTACACCTTC.

This clone was seen just once. This rearrangement joins TRBV27 to TRBJ1-1; maybe TRBD1 (5 bases). V lost 4 bases and J lost 12, with 21 bases in between. This CDR3 comprises 14 residues. Germline lookup yields CDR1 MNHEY and CDR2 SMNVEV (reference sequence). The CDR3 DNA reads TGTGCCAGCAGTTCGGGGGTAGTAGGGACGTTCTCTTTCTTT. It codes for CASSSGVVGTFSFF.

Remarks on this clone: The identical CDR3 is also encoded by other nucleotide sequences in the sample. This sequence joins TRBV2 and TRBJ2-5; no firm D call. Germline values: CDR1 SNHLY, CDR2 FYNNEI. Trimming left V 8 bases short and J 5 bases short, with 9 bases between. The CDR3 consists of 11 residues. DNA for the CDR3: TGTGCCAGCTCGATAGGGGAGACCCAGTACTTC. Amino acid sequence: CASSIGETQYF.

The chain carries TRBV27 and TRBJ1-6; D uncertain. This CDR3 has 14 amino acids. CDR1 is MNHEY, CDR2 SMNVEV, per germline (reference sequence). Trimming took off 5 bases at V and 7 bases at J, with 12 bases between the two ends. CDR3 DNA sequence: TGTGCCAGCAGTATTTCCAGGTTGAATTCACCCCTCCACTTT. Protein sequence: CASSISRLNSPLHF.

This chain joins TRBV11-2 and TRBJ2-1; no definite D call. CDR1 and CDR2 from the germline V gene are SGHAT and FQNNGV. V gave up 3 bases and J gave up 0 bases, with 9 bases separating them. The CDR3 covers 15 residues. In DNA form, the CDR3 reads TGTGCCAGCAGCTTGCATACCCCCTCCTACAATGAGCAGTTCTTC. Translating gives CASSLHTPSYNEQFF.

The V and J genes are TRBV28 and TRBJ2-1; 10 bases align to TRBD2. The CDR3 runs 15 residues. The junction had 11 bases not matched to a gene; V was cut back by 7 bases and J by 8 bases. From germline, CDR1 is MDHEN and CDR2 SYDVKM. CDR3 DNA: TGTGCCAGCAATTCCCTAGCGGGAGTCGACTATGAGCAGTTCTTC. Amino acids: CASNSLAGVDYEQFF.

V is TRBV5-1 and J is TRBJ2-6; a weak D match, TRBD1 (6 bases). This CDR3 region has 15 residues. V was pared by 5 bases and J by 1 base, with 10 bases between. Per the germline V gene, CDR1 is SGHRS and CDR2 is YFSETQ. CDR3 residues: CASRTQGSGANVLTF. The CDR3 region has the DNA TGCGCCAGCAGAACCCAGGGGTCTGGGGCCAACGTCCTGACTTTC.

The rearrangement joins TRBV4-2 to TRBJ2-2, with D unresolved. Germline values: CDR1 LGHNA, CDR2 YNFKEQ. Deletions cut 4 bases from V and 1 base from J, with 13 bases between. The CDR3 has 16 amino acids. CDR3 region: CASSPPPAQNTGELFF. The CDR3 nucleotides are TGTGCCAGCAGCCCCCCCCCTGCCCAGAACACCGGGGAGCTGTTTTTT.

CDR3: CAWSVSRGRSYEQYF. The DNA for the CDR3 is TGTGCCTGGAGTGTTTCCAGGGGGAGGTCCTACGAGCAGTACTTC. J is TRBJ2-7 and V is TRBV30; tentative D call: TRBD1 (7 bases). Looked up from germline, CDR1 is GTSNPN and CDR2 is SVGIG (reference sequence). This CDR3 is 15 amino acids long. Trimming left V 0 bases short and J 1 base short, with 13 bases between.

The chain employs TRBV19 and TRBJ2-2, with D unclear. Germline V gene data show CDR1 as LNHDA and CDR2 as SQIVND (reference sequence). The germline V and J ends were trimmed by 7 bases and 0 bases, with 15 bases remaining between them. The CDR3 sequence is 16 residues long. CDR3 coding DNA: TGTGCCAGTACCCCCCGTCGGCCAACGAACACCGGGGAGCTGTTTTTT. The encoded protein is CASTPRRPTNTGELFF.

This clone was found once. The chain is built from TRBV19 and TRBJ2-2; perhaps TRBD1 as D (6 bases). The length of the CDR3 is 14 residues. The V gene's germline CDR1 is LNHDA and CDR2 SQIVND (reference sequence). Trimming pared 10 bases from V and 0 bases from J, leaving 12 bases between. DNA of the CDR3: TGTGCCACTCACGACAGGCCGAACACCGGGGAGCTGTTTTTT. This translates into CATHDRPNTGELFF.

The DNA for the CDR3 is TGTGCCAGCAGCTTATTGGGCAGAAACATTCAGTACTTC. It yields the protein CASSLLGRNIQYF. The V call is TRBV11-2, the J call TRBJ2-4; unclear D gene. CDR3 length equals 13 residues. Germline values: CDR1 SGHAT, CDR2 FQNNGV. Trimming pared 2 bases from V and 6 bases from J, leaving 8 bases between.

The chain is built from TRBV6-1 and TRBJ2-7; no clear D. CDR3 length: 16 amino acids. Looked up from germline, CDR1 is MNHNS and CDR2 is SASEGT. V was pared by 2 bases and J by 0 bases, with 14 bases between. The CDR3 sequence is CASSELHVAVSYEQYF. DNA for the CDR3: TGTGCCAGCAGTGAACTGCACGTGGCCGTCTCCTACGAGCAGTACTTC.

Remarks on this clone: The sample holds other DNA sequences that translate to the same CDR3. The rearrangement links TRBV7-9 to TRBJ2-7; D unresolved. CDR3 length equals 11 residues. Trimming removed 2 bases at V and 6 bases at J, with 5 bases between. The V gene's germline CDR1 is SEHNR and CDR2 FQNEAQ (reference sequence). Here the CDR3 reads CASSLNGEQYF. The CDR3 DNA sequence: TGTGCCAGCAGCTTAAACGGCGAGCAGTACTTC.

This clone has just one count. This chain uses TRBV6-5 with TRBJ2-7; a possible D gene is TRBD2 (6 bases). Germline CDR1 MNHEY, CDR2 SVGAGI. The CDR3 contains 15 residues. Trimming took 2 bases from V and 2 from J, leaving 13 bases between them. This chain's CDR3 is CASSYRGGVPYEQYF. CDR3 nucleotides: TGTGCCAGCAGTTACCGTGGAGGGGTCCCCTACGAGCAGTACTTC.

The rearrangement uses TRBV6-5 and TRBJ1-1; D is ambiguous. The length of the CDR3 is 11 residues. The V gene lost 5 bases and the J gene lost 4 bases, with 5 bases spanning the gap. Germline CDR1 MNHEY, CDR2 SVGAGI. Here the CDR3 DNA reads TGTGCCAGCAGTACAGTCACTGAAGCTTTCTTT. This encodes CASSTVTEAFF.

V is TRBV20-1 and J is TRBJ1-4; D remains unclear. From germline, CDR1 is DFQATT and CDR2 SNEGSKA (reference sequence). The V and J ends lost 6 bases and 8 bases respectively, with 10 bases between them. The CDR3 sequence is 11 residues long. The CDR3 sequence is CSATNFEKLFF. The CDR3, as DNA: TGCAGTGCAACGAATTTCGAAAAACTGTTTTTT.

The rearrangement joins TRBV5-1 to TRBJ2-7; 9 bases agree with TRBD1. The V gene's germline CDR1 is SGHRS and CDR2 YFSETQ. This CDR3 spans 16 amino acids. V shed 4 bases, J shed 6 bases, and the junction held 14 bases outside the gene matches. The CDR3 loop is CASSVNPGQGWSEQYF. The CDR3 nucleotides read TGCGCCAGCAGCGTCAATCCGGGACAGGGATGGAGCGAGCAGTACTTC.

The chain carries TRBV5-1 and TRBJ2-7, with 8 bases identical to TRBD2. Germline V gene data show CDR1 as SGHRS and CDR2 as YFSETQ. The CDR3 extends over 16 amino acids. Trimming cost V 0 bases and J 2 bases; bases outside gene matches: 7. DNA for the CDR3: TGCGCCAGCAGCTTGGGCCCCCCGGGACTAGCCTACGAGCAGTACTTC. Translated: CASSLGPPGLAYEQYF.